This TCR beta chain was obtained from a study of blood T cell repertoires in COVID-19. At the level of the study: The United States, Italy and Spain were the sources of the acute and convalescent COVID-19 samples.

Germline values: CDR1 SGHTA, CDR2 FQGNSA. The CDR3 is made up of 16 amino acids. V dropped 5 bases and J dropped 3; count of bases not matched to a gene: 5. Using immunoSEQ multiplex PCR, the repertoire was profiled, and TCRdb retains in-frame clones only, with some absent. The sample records some 87,000 clones, approximately 92% being singletons. The genes are TRBV7-2 and TRBJ2-2; 11 bases agree with TRBD2. The sample consisted of peripheral blood. This receptor was taken from an older woman with active COVID-19. This chain's CDR3 is CASSPGTSGDTGELFF. Written as DNA, the CDR3 is TGTGCCAGCAGCCCAGGGACTAGCGGCGACACCGGGGAGCTGTTTTTT.